This TCR beta chain was recorded in a study of cytotoxic CD8 clonotypes in ibrutinib-treated CLL. This clone was observed a handful of times. Its antigen remains unknown. The length of the CDR3 is 14 residues. Germline loops: CDR1 SGHDN, CDR2 FVKESK. Trimming stripped 4 bases from V and 5 bases from J, with 11 bases between. Only in-frame clones appear in the TCRdb table, and some are missing; sequencing was by immunoSEQ multiplex PCR. Here the sample spans approximately 45,000 clones, approximately 74% being singletons. The study's findings and limits: Baseline clonality exceeded age-matched healthy donors and tracked circulating CD8+ T-cell counts.

The receptor comes from a human donor with chronic lymphocytic leukemia. The chain uses TRBV14 and TRBJ2-2; D is perhaps TRBD2 (5 bases). This sample comprised PBMCs, obtained after 12 months of ibrutinib treatment. As DNA, the CDR3 is TGTGCCAGCAGCCCGAGGTCGGGAACCGGGGAGCTGTTTTTT. Translating gives CASSPRSGTGELFF.